What follows is one T cell receptor beta chain and its context. Its antigen remains unknown. The data were obtained in a study of T cell responses to AZD1222 COVID-19 vaccine. Study-wide points: Baseline seropositivity characterized only six AZD1222 recipients. Most donors were white British, females outnumbered males, and clonal diversity was possibly underestimated.

TCRdb's copy holds only in-frame clones and misses some; the assay was immunoSEQ multiplex PCR. The table lists some 110,000 clones, 70% to 90% of them singletons. This CDR3 spans 16 amino acids. Per the germline V gene, CDR1 is SNHLY and CDR2 is FYNNEI. V trimming: 3 bases; J trimming: 10 bases; junction bases outside the gene matches: 13. V is TRBV2 and J is TRBJ2-1; TRBD2 aligns across 9 bases. Material: peripheral blood, obtained 28 days after the second AZD1222 dose. The sequence was obtained from an adult who received the AZD1222 COVID-19 vaccine. The DNA for the CDR3 is TGTGCCAGCAGTGACCCCACCGCGGGAGGGCTGGGAGAGCAGTTCTTC. This translates into CASSDPTAGGLGEQFF.